This is a list of T cell receptor beta chains from one sample in a study of cytomegalovirus exposure and HLA in healthy donors. Method: immunoSEQ multiplex PCR; TCRdb's copy keeps in-frame clones and lacks some. The table has roughly 150,000 clones, roughly 77% seen once. The sample consisted of PBMCs. The receptors stem from a man in his late teens or twenties in good health and CMV-seropositive. The CDR3 runs from the conserved cysteine through the conserved F or W. D genes are given only for firm matches. Some rows mark clone size as missing; the rest say once, few, many or name a class of expanded clone.

>TRBD2|TRBJ2-7|-|TRBV28|14
CASSYSGRPYEQYF
TGTGCCAGCAGCTATAGCGGGAGACCCTACGAGCAGTACTTC
>TRBD1|TRBJ2-7|-|TRBV7-9|14
CASTQGQTSYEQYF
TGTGCCAGCACACAGGGGCAGACCTCCTACGAGCAGTACTTC
>TRBD2|TRBJ2-1|-|TRBV19|15
CASSSGGRLWNEQFF
TGTGCCAGTAGTTCGGGAGGCCGATTATGGAATGAGCAGTTCTTC
>TRBD1|TRBJ1-1|-|TRBV18|14
CASRNRQGNTEAFF
TGTGCCAGCCGTAATCGACAGGGGAACACTGAAGCTTTCTTT
>-|TRBJ2-5|few|TRBV5-1|15
CASSGDSLEGETQYF
TGCGCCAGCAGCGGGGACAGTTTGGAGGGGGAGACCCAGTACTTC
>-|TRBJ1-2|-|TRBV5-1|12
CASQGVNYGYTF
TGCGCCAGCCAAGGGGTAAACTATGGCTACACCTTC
>-|TRBJ2-1|once|TRBV6-6|13
CASSQEVYNEQFF
TGTGCCAGCAGTCAGGAGGTATACAATGAGCAGTTCTTC
>TRBD2|TRBJ2-4|-|TRBV5-1|13
CASSLGRRGIQYF
TGCGCCAGCAGCCTCGGGAGGCGCGGCATTCAGTACTTC
>-|TRBJ1-5|-|TRBV6-5|12
CASSYIGQPQHF
TGTGCCAGCAGTTACATCGGTCAGCCCCAGCATTTT
>-|TRBJ1-1|-|TRBV7-9|14
CASSPKGGNTEAFF
TGTGCCAGCAGCCCCAAGGGAGGGAACACTGAAGCTTTCTTT
>-|TRBJ2-1|-|TRBV11-2|13
CASSLELDNEQFF
TGTGCCAGCAGCTTAGAACTGGACAATGAGCAGTTCTTC
>TRBD2|TRBJ2-1|-|TRBV7-3|18
CASSFGTSGSETYNEQFF
TGTGCCAGCAGCTTTGGGACTAGCGGGAGTGAAACCTACAATGAGCAGTTCTTC
>TRBD1|TRBJ1-2|-|TRBV5-1|14
CASSLNRGTSGYTF
TGCGCCAGCAGCTTGAACAGGGGGACGTCTGGCTACACCTTC
>-|TRBJ2-7|-|TRBV2|15
CASSEDRTVTYEQYF
TGTGCCAGCAGTGAAGACCGGACAGTCACCTACGAGCAGTACTTC
>TRBD2|TRBJ2-7|-|TRBV10-2|14
CASRLAGVAYEQYF
TGCGCCAGCAGGCTAGCGGGAGTCGCCTACGAGCAGTACTTC
>-|TRBJ1-5|-|TRBV19|14
CASRPTADNQPQHF
TGTGCCAGTAGGCCCACCGCGGATAATCAGCCCCAGCATTTT